The rows below give T cell receptor beta chains drawn from one sample of a study of Ad26.COV2.S vaccination and SARS-CoV-2 variants. TCRdb's table, derived via immunoSEQ multiplex PCR, lists solely in-frame clones and lacks some. The sample has around 450,000 clones, less than 95% seen once. The input for sequencing was peripheral blood, taken in a trial of Ad26.COV2.S vaccine versus placebo. The receptor source for this set is a person aged 18-65 years who received the Ad26.COV2.S COVID-19 vaccine or a placebo. Both conserved end residues are part of each CDR3. A D gene is named only where the DNA matches it firmly. Only some rows state a clone size, as once, few, many or a class for expanded clones.

cdr3_aa cdr3_nt clone_size d_call j_call v_call
CASSLGINTEAFF TGTGCCAGCAGCTTGGGGATAAACACTGAAGCTTTCTTT NA NA TRBJ1-1 TRBV5-8
CASSVGQGGNQPQHF TGTGCCAGCAGCGTAGGGCAGGGCGGCAATCAGCCCCAGCATTTT NA NA TRBJ1-5 TRBV9
CASSLVPSGRRLNTGELFF TGTGCCAGCAGCTTAGTTCCTAGCGGGAGGAGATTGAACACCGGGGAGCTGTTTTTT once TRBD2 TRBJ2-2 TRBV7-9
CASSPPEAGFTYGYTF TGTGCCAGCTCACCACCCGAGGCAGGGTTTACCTATGGCTACACCTTC once NA TRBJ1-2 TRBV18
CASSSLGTDYNEQFF TGTGCCAGCAGCTCGCTCGGGACGGATTACAATGAGCAGTTCTTC NA NA TRBJ2-1 TRBV5-6
CASSPTSTDTQYF TGTGCCAGCAGTCCGACTAGCACAGATACGCAGTATTTT NA NA TRBJ2-3 TRBV28
CASSLDRGRCEQYF TGTGCCAGCTCGCTGGACAGGGGGCGGTGCGAGCAGTACTTC NA TRBD1 TRBJ2-7 TRBV27
CASSSNRERFGNYGYTF TGTGCCAGCAGTTCGAACAGGGAGCGGTTTGGTAATTATGGCTACACCTTC few NA TRBJ1-2 TRBV27
CAWGRRQRGTDTQYF TGTGCCTGGGGTCGACGTCAGCGGGGCACAGATACGCAGTATTTT NA NA TRBJ2-3 TRBV30
CASSTPWDSNSPLHF TGCGCCAGCAGCACCCCCTGGGACAGTAATTCACCCCTCCACTTT NA TRBD1 TRBJ1-6 TRBV4-1
CASSVHSVLDTEAFF TGTGCCAGCAGTGTACACAGCGTTTTGGACACTGAAGCTTTCTTT NA NA TRBJ1-1 TRBV2
CSARVDAEQYF TGCAGTGCTAGAGTGGACGCCGAGCAGTACTTC NA NA TRBJ2-7 TRBV20-1
CSVYHLLAVCTDTQYF TGCAGCGTTTACCACCTTCTAGCGGTCTGCACAGATACGCAGTATTTT NA TRBD2 TRBJ2-3 TRBV29-1
CAWRKNEKLFF TGTGCCTGGAGGAAGAATGAAAAACTGTTTTTT NA NA TRBJ1-4 TRBV30
CASSAERTGWNEQFF TGTGCCAGCAGTGCCGAAAGGACAGGGTGGAATGAGCAGTTCTTC NA TRBD1 TRBJ2-1 TRBV6-4
CASSVDRGRRTGELFF TGTGCCAGCAGCGTGGACAGGGGTCGGAGAACCGGGGAGCTGTTTTTT NA TRBD1 TRBJ2-2 TRBV4-2
CAISEGPGEDKQYF TGTGCCATCAGTGAAGGTCCGGGAGAGGACAAGCAGTACTTC NA NA TRBJ2-7 TRBV10-3
CASSQDYGTRAYNEQFF TGTGCCAGCAGCCAAGATTATGGGACTAGAGCCTACAATGAGCAGTTCTTC NA TRBD2 TRBJ2-1 TRBV14
CASSLATGTFDGYTF TGTGCCAGCAGCTTAGCGACCGGGACCTTTGACGGCTACACCTTC NA NA TRBJ1-2 TRBV7-9
CASSPQQGMGNTGELFF TGTGCCAGCAGCCCACAACAGGGGATGGGGAACACCGGGGAGCTGTTTTTT NA TRBD1 TRBJ2-2 TRBV7-3
CASSLVASGSGYNEQFF TGTGCCAGCAGCTTAGTGGCTAGCGGGAGTGGGTACAATGAGCAGTTCTTC NA TRBD2 TRBJ2-1 TRBV11-2
CASSPTSSGSLQTQYF TGTGCCAGCAGCCCCACATCTAGCGGGAGTCTGCAGACCCAGTACTTC NA TRBD2 TRBJ2-5 TRBV3-1/TRBV3-2
CASSVGTTRTDTQYF TGTGCCAGCAGCGTAGGCACGACCCGCACAGATACGCAGTATTTT NA NA TRBJ2-3 TRBV9
CASSASVETQYF TGCGCCAGCAGCGCTAGCGTAGAGACCCAGTACTTC NA NA TRBJ2-5 TRBV5-1
CASSYSDRGWTEAFF TGTGCCAGCAGTTACTCGGACAGGGGTTGGACTGAAGCTTTCTTT NA TRBD1 TRBJ1-1 TRBV6-2/TRBV6-3
CASSQTGTKNEKLFF TGCGCCAGCAGCCAGACAGGCACGAAGAATGAAAAACTGTTTTTT once NA TRBJ1-4 TRBV5-1
CASSGGGLETQYF TGTGCCAGCAGTGGTGGCGGGCTCGAGACCCAGTACTTC NA NA TRBJ2-5 TRBV6-2/TRBV6-3
CATSDPSGDRGQETQYF TGTGCCACCAGTGACCCTAGCGGGGACAGGGGGCAAGAGACCCAGTACTTC NA TRBD1 TRBJ2-5 TRBV24-1
CASSPRYYEQYF TGTGCCAGCAGTCCCAGGTACTACGAGCAGTACTTC NA NA TRBJ2-7 TRBV27
CASSFPISAMSGEQFF TGTGCCAGCAGCTTCCCCATAAGCGCTATGTCCGGCGAGCAGTTCTTC NA NA TRBJ2-1 TRBV7-8
CASSPIDRAWEELFF TGTGCCAGCAGCCCTATTGACAGGGCCTGGGAGGAGCTGTTTTTT once TRBD1 TRBJ2-2 TRBV7-2
CASSDGLYEQYF TGTGCCAGCAGTGACGGACTCTACGAGCAGTACTTC NA NA TRBJ2-7 TRBV12-3/TRBV12-4
CASSHGPGQGVVGNQPQHF TGTGCCAGCAGCCACGGGCCGGGACAGGGAGTAGTTGGCAATCAGCCCCAGCATTTT NA TRBD1 TRBJ1-5 TRBV3-1/TRBV3-2
CASSYSQDSTDTQYF TGTGCCAGCAGCTACTCTCAAGATAGCACAGATACGCAGTATTTT NA NA TRBJ2-3 TRBV5-6
CASSVENNEQFF TGTGCCAGCAGCGTAGAGAACAATGAGCAGTTCTTC NA NA TRBJ2-1 TRBV9
CASSLYRATEAFF TGCGCCAGCAGCTTGTACAGGGCCACTGAAGCTTTCTTT NA NA TRBJ1-1 TRBV5-1
CASSAHRTGWVGNEKLFF TGTGCCAGCAGCGCCCACCGGACAGGGTGGGTCGGAAATGAAAAACTGTTTTTT NA TRBD1 TRBJ1-4 TRBV9